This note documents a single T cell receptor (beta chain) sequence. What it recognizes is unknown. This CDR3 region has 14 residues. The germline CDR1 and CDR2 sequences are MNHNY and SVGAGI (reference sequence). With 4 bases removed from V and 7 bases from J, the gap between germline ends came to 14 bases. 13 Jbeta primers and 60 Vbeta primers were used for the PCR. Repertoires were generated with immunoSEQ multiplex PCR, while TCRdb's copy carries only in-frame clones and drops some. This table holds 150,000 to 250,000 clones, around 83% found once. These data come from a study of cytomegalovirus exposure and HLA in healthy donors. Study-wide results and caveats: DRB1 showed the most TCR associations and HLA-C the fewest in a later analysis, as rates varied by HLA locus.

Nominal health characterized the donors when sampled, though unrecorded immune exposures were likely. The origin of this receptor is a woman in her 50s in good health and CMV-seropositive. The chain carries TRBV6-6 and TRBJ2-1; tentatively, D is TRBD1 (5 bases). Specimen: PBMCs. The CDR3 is CASSCREAGNEQFF. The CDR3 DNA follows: TGTGCCAGCAGTTGCAGGGAAGCAGGTAATGAGCAGTTCTTC.